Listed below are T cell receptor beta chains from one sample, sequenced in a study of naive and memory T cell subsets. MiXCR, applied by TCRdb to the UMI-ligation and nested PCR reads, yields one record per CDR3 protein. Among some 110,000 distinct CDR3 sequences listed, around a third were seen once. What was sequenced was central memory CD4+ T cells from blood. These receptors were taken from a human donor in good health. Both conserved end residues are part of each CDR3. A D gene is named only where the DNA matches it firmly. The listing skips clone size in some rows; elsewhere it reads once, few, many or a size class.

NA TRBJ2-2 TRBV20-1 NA TGCAGTGCTAAACCGGGACCACAAACCGGGGAGCTGTTTTTT CSAKPGPQTGELFF
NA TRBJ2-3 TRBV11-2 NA TGTGCCAGCAGCTTAGCGTACAGCACAGATACGCAGTATTTT CASSLAYSTDTQYF
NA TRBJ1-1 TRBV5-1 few TGCGCCAGCAGTTCAGGGGTCACTGAAGCTTTCTTT CASSSGVTEAFF
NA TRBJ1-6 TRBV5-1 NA TGCGCCAGCAGCTTGGGCCAGGGTGATTCACCCCTCCACTTT CASSLGQGDSPLHF
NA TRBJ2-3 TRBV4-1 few TGCGCCAGCAGCCAAGATTGGGATACGCAGTATTTT CASSQDWDTQYF
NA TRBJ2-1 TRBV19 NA TGTGCCAGTAGTATTATATCCCTAACAGGGTTCAAGGGGTCCTACAATGAGCAGTTCTTC CASSIISLTGFKGSYNEQFF
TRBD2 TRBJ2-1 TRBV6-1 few TGTGCCAGCAGGCATAGCGGGAGGGCGGTTCGATACAATGAGCAGTTCTTC CASRHSGRAVRYNEQFF
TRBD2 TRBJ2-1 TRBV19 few TGTGCCAGTGGCCAACTAGCGGGCGGTCCCGGTGAGCAGTTCTTC CASGQLAGGPGEQFF
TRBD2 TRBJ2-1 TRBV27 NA TGTGCCAGCAGTCAAAGGACTAGCGGGACCCTTTCCAATGAGCAGTTCTTC CASSQRTSGTLSNEQFF
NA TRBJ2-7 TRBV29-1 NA TGCAGCGTTGAAGTCCCTGGCTACGAGCAGTACTTC CSVEVPGYEQYF
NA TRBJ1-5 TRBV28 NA TGTGCCAGCAGTTTGTTGCAGGCGACAAATCAGCCCCAGCATTTT CASSLLQATNQPQHF
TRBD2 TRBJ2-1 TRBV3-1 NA TGTGCCAGCAGCCACCGCAGCGGGAGCTCCTACAATGAGCAGTTCTTC CASSHRSGSSYNEQFF
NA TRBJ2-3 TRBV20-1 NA TGCAGTGCGCCGACTCCCGGGCCACATGATACGCAGTATTTT CSAPTPGPHDTQYF
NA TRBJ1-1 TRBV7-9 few TGTGCCAGCAGCAAGGTCATGAACACTGAAGCTTTCTTT CASSKVMNTEAFF
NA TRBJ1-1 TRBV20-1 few TGCAGTGCTAGAGATTCGGCAGGGGTAACTGAAGCTTTCTTT CSARDSAGVTEAFF
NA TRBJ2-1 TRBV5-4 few TGTGCCAGCAGCTTTGGGTCGCCCACTACTTTAGGTGTGCAGTTCTTC CASSFGSPTTLGVQFF
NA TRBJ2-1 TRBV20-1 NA TGCAGTGCTCCCCGGCGCGGGAAGCATGAGCAGTTCTTC CSAPRRGKHEQFF
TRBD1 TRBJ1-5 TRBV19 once TGTGCCAGTACCGGTACCGGGACAGGGGGTTTTCAGCCCCAGCATTTT CASTGTGTGGFQPQHF
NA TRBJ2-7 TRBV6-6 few TGTGCCAGCACTGAAAAACGAAGAGCCTACGAGCAGTACTTC CASTEKRRAYEQYF
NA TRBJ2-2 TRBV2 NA TGTGCCAGCACTCCGGGACGCAGCCACACCGGGGAGCTGTTTTTT CASTPGRSHTGELFF
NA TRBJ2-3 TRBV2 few TGTGCCAGCCAAGTGGCGGGCACCTTAAGCACAGATACGCAGTATTTT CASQVAGTLSTDTQYF
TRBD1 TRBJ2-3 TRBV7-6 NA TGTGCCAGCAGCTTCGACAGGGGCCCAGATACGCAGTATTTT CASSFDRGPDTQYF
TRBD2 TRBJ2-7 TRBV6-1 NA TGTGCCAGCAGTGAGAGCGGGAGCGAGCAGTACTTC CASSESGSEQYF
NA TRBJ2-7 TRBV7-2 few TGTGCCAGCAGCCCAAATCCAGGTACCTACGAGCAGTACTTC CASSPNPGTYEQYF
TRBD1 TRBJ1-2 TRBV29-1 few TGCAGCGTTGATGGGACAGGGAGAGCTAACTATGGCTACACCTTC CSVDGTGRANYGYTF
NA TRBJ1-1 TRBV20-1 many TGCAGTGCTAGAGATATCTTCGGGAGAGGAGACACTGAAGCTTTCTTT CSARDIFGRGDTEAFF
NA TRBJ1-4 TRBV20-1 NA TGCAGTGCTAGCCCGGGTTTTAATGAAAAACTGTTTTTT CSASPGFNEKLFF
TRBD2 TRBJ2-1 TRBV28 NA TGTGCCAGCAGGACCGGGCTAGCGGGTCGCTCCTACAATGAGCAGTTCTTC CASRTGLAGRSYNEQFF
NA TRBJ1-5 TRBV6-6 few TGTGCCACCAGGTCAAATCAGCCCCAGCATTTT CATRSNQPQHF
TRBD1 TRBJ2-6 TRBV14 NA TGTGCCAGCAGCCCCGGAAGACAGGGGCATGGCTTTGGGGCCAACGTCCTGACTTTC CASSPGRQGHGFGANVLTF
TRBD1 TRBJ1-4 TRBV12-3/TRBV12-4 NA TGTGCCAGCAGTCTCGGACAGGGGGACGGAAAACTGTTTTTT CASSLGQGDGKLFF
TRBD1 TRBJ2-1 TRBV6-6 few TGTGCCAGCAGTCAGGGGGACAGGGCTATCAATGAGCAGTTCTTC CASSQGDRAINEQFF
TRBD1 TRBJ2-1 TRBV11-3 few TGTGCCAGCAGCTTAGGACAGGGGATCAATGAGCAGTTCTTC CASSLGQGINEQFF
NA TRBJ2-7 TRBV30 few TGTGCCTGGAGTGTATCCCTGGGCTCCGAGCAGTACTTC CAWSVSLGSEQYF
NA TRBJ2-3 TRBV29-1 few TGCAGCGCGGGACTTGACGCTTCTAGCACAGATACGCAGTATTTT CSAGLDASSTDTQYF
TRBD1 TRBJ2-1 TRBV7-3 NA TGTGCCAGCAGCGGAGACAGGGTGTCCTACAATGAGCAGTTCTTC CASSGDRVSYNEQFF
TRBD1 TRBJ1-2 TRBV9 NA TGTGCCAGCAGCGTAGCGGGACAGGGATTTGATGGCTACACCTTC CASSVAGQGFDGYTF
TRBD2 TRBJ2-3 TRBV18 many TGTGCCAGCTCACCCGGACTAGCGGGAGGCACAGATACGCAGTATTTT CASSPGLAGGTDTQYF
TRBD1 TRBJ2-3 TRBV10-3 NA TGTGCCATCGGACAGGGGGCATCAGATACGCAGTATTTT CAIGQGASDTQYF
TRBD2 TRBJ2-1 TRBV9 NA TGTGCCAGCAGCGTTAGCGGGAGGGTATACAATGAGCAGTTCTTC CASSVSGRVYNEQFF
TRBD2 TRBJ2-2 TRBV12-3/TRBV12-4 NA TGTGCCAGCAGACAGAGAGGCGGACTAGCGGGACCCGGGGAGCTGTTTTTT CASRQRGGLAGPGELFF
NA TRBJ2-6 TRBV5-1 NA TGCGCCAGCAGTCAAGCGGAGGGGTCTGGGGCCAACGTCCTGACTTTC CASSQAEGSGANVLTF
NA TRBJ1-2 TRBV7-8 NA TGTGCCAGCAGCTTAGCGCTAGCGGAGGGCTACACCTTC CASSLALAEGYTF